Shown below are 26 T cell receptor beta chains from a single sample sequenced in a study of T cell responses to AZD1222 COVID-19 vaccine. This table comes from immunoSEQ multiplex PCR, and its TCRdb copy is limited to in-frame clones, with some not included. Of under 200,000 clones in the sample, 85% to 95% are singletons; the top ten hold around 3.6%. Here the sequenced sample was peripheral blood, taken 28 days after the second dose of the MenACWY control vaccine. The receptor set was obtained from an adult who received the MenACWY meningococcal vaccine as a control.

The chain joins TRBV7-2 to TRBJ1-2; no firm D call. With 5 bases removed from V and 4 bases from J, the gap between germline ends came to 11 bases. Germline CDR1 is SGHTA and CDR2 is FQGNSA. CDR3 length equals 13 residues. The CDR3 nucleotides read TGTGCCAGCAGCACGGTCGGGGTCTATGGCTACACCTTC. As protein: CASSTVGVYGYTF.

This rearrangement joins TRBV30 to TRBJ2-6, with 7 bases matching TRBD1. Trimming removed 5 bases from V and 0 bases from J; junction bases left unmatched: 10. Germline assignment: CDR1 GTSNPN and CDR2 SVGIG (reference sequence). The CDR3 is 17 amino acids. In DNA, the CDR3 is TGTGCCTGGGGGACAGCGGAGAACCCCTCTGGGGCCAACGTCCTGACTTTC. Translated, it gives CAWGTAENPSGANVLTF.

The chain has TRBV3-1 (or the pseudogene TRBV3-2) and TRBJ2-7; a weak D match, TRBD2 (6 bases). Germline V gene lookup returns CDR1 LGHDT and CDR2 YNNKEL (reference sequence). Trimming left V 2 bases short and J 2 bases short, with 19 bases between. The CDR3 is 17 amino acids. CDR3 coding DNA: TGTGCCAGCAGCCAAAGGGTAGAAGGGAGGATAGCCTACGAGCAGTACTTC. Translating gives CASSQRVEGRIAYEQYF.

Only one count was recorded for this clone. The chain joins TRBV6-5 to TRBJ2-5, with no clear D. Germline lookup yields CDR1 MNHEY and CDR2 SVGAGI. Trimming left V 3 bases short and J 2 bases short, with 7 bases between. The CDR3 extends over 13 amino acids. The CDR3 loop reads CASSYDSQETQYF. CDR3 sequence (DNA): TGTGCCAGCAGTTATGACTCTCAAGAGACCCAGTACTTC.

V and J are TRBV3-1 (or the pseudogene TRBV3-2) and TRBJ2-2; TRBD2 agrees at 7 bases. The length of the CDR3 is 14 residues. Germline-derived CDR1 and CDR2 are LGHDT and YNNKEL (reference sequence). The V and J ends lost 8 bases and 1 base, in that order; junction bases with no gene match: 4. The CDR3 is CASLGRGNTGELFF. The DNA for the CDR3 is TGTGCCAGCCTGGGGAGGGGGAACACCGGGGAGCTGTTTTTT.

The chain joins TRBV5-1 to TRBJ1-1; D uncertain. Trimming left V 0 bases short and J 4 bases short, with 7 bases between. The CDR3 contains 13 residues. Per germline, CDR1 SGHRS and CDR2 YFSETQ. The CDR3 sequence is CASSLATATEAFF. The CDR3 DNA reads as TGCGCCAGCAGCTTGGCGACGGCCACTGAAGCTTTCTTT.

The chain is built from TRBV28 and TRBJ1-1; 7 nucleotides agree with TRBD1. The germline V gene has CDR1 MDHEN and CDR2 SYDVKM. V lost 6 bases to trimming and J lost 3 bases; unmatched junction nucleotides: 7. CDR3 length: 14 residues. The CDR3 DNA is TGTGCCAGCAGGCCCCGACAGGGACACACTGAAGCTTTCTTT. Translating gives CASRPRQGHTEAFF.

The genes are TRBV30 and TRBJ1-1; no definite D call. The V end was cut by 1 base, the J end by 6 bases, with 6 bases between. This CDR3 comprises 11 residues. CDR1 is GTSNPN, CDR2 SVGIG, per germline (reference sequence). CDR3 sequence (DNA): TGTGCCTGGAGTGACGTAGCTGAAGCTTTCTTT. Protein sequence: CAWSDVAEAFF.

V usage is TRBV19 and J usage is TRBJ1-5; tentatively, D is TRBD1 (6 bases). Germline V lookup: CDR1 LNHDA, CDR2 SQIVND (reference sequence). V dropped 3 bases and J dropped 3 bases, with 9 bases sitting between them. The CDR3 spans 14 residues. The CDR3 sequence: CASSMTGYNQPQHF. CDR3 sequence (DNA): TGTGCCAGTAGTATGACAGGATACAATCAGCCCCAGCATTTT.

The CDR3 DNA sequence: TGTGCCAGCAGCCAAAATTGGGGGGCTAATGAAAAACTGTTTTTT. Translation gives CASSQNWGANEKLFF. The chain joins TRBV3-1 (or the pseudogene TRBV3-2) to TRBJ1-4, with TRBD1 as a possible D gene (5 bases). V was pared by 2 bases and J by 3 bases, with 10 bases between. Germline loops: CDR1 LGHDT, CDR2 YNNKEL (reference sequence). The CDR3 spans 15 residues.

CDR3: CASSQDPNGASYEQYF. DNA of the CDR3: TGCGCCAGCAGCCAAGACCCGAACGGAGCATCCTACGAGCAGTACTTC. The chain recombines TRBV4-1 with TRBJ2-7, with D unresolved. The CDR3 is 16 amino acids. V was cut by 0 bases and J by 1 base, with 13 bases left in between. From germline, CDR1 is MGHRA and CDR2 YSYEKL.

The rearrangement uses TRBV9 and TRBJ1-1, with 7 bases aligning to TRBD1. This CDR3 region has 17 residues. In germline, CDR1 is SGDLS, CDR2 YYNGEE. V dropped 4 bases and J dropped 0; count of bases not matched to a gene: 12. The CDR3 coding sequence is TGTGCCAGCAGCTCCCCCAGGGGACAGCCAATGAACACTGAAGCTTTCTTT. It codes for CASSSPRGQPMNTEAFF.

The V and J genes are TRBV12-3 or TRBV12-4 and TRBJ2-2; D uncertain. The CDR3 runs 11 residues. V was clipped by 10 bases and J by 1 base, with 4 bases between them. CDR3 nucleotide sequence: TGTGCCATAGAGAACACCGGGGAGCTGTTTTTT. This codes for CAIENTGELFF.

This chain connects TRBV5-1 to TRBJ2-1; no reliable D call. The CDR3 covers 18 residues. In germline, CDR1 is SGHRS, CDR2 YFSETQ. Trimming removed 1 base at V and 0 bases at J, with 17 bases between. In DNA, the CDR3 is TGCGCCAGCAGCTTGCGGATGTTAGCAGATAGCTCCTACAATGAGCAGTTCTTC. Its protein is CASSLRMLADSSYNEQFF.

V gene TRBV25-1 combines with J gene TRBJ2-3; 7 positions match TRBD2. Germline V gene sequence: CDR1 MGHDK, CDR2 SYGVNS. The J segment lost 5 bases and the V segment lost 5 bases, leaving 16 bases of the junction unmatched. The CDR3 has 17 amino acids. In nucleotides, the CDR3 is TGTGCCAGCAGTTGGGGATTTCGGGGAGGGCATCAAGATACGCAGTATTTT. It specifies CASSWGFRGGHQDTQYF.

The chain couples TRBV7-3 to TRBJ1-1, with 10 bases identical to TRBD1. V gave up 0 bases and J gave up 4 bases; unmatched junction bases: 2. From germline, CDR1 is SGHTA and CDR2 FQGTGA. The CDR3 has 15 amino acids. CDR3 sequence (DNA): TGTGCCAGCAGCTTAACGACAGGGGGCAGCACTGAAGCTTTCTTT. Translated, it gives CASSLTTGGSTEAFF.

This rearrangement joins TRBV29-1 to TRBJ1-1, with D tentatively TRBD1 (5 bases). CDR3 length: 12 residues. Germline V gene sequence: CDR1 SQVTM, CDR2 ANQGSEA. V was pared by 3 bases and J by 5 bases, with 10 bases between. The CDR3 protein is CSVDGAGTEAFF. The CDR3 bases are TGCAGCGTTGATGGGGCCGGGACTGAAGCTTTCTTT.

This clone occurred once. The DNA for the CDR3 is TGTGCCAGTAGTATAGGACGGCGGGAGCAGTTCTTC. Its translation: CASSIGRREQFF. The chain links TRBV19 to TRBJ2-1; D remains ambiguous. Germline loops: CDR1 LNHDA, CDR2 SQIVND (reference sequence). CDR3 length: 12 amino acids. Trimming removed 1 base from V and 10 bases from J, with 8 bases in between.

The CDR3: CASSQGTGREETQYF. For the CDR3, the DNA is TGCGCCAGCAGCCAGGGGACAGGGCGGGAAGAGACCCAGTACTTC. The genes are TRBV4-3 and TRBJ2-5, with TRBD1 matching 9 bases. V trimming: 3 bases; J trimming: 3 bases; junction bases outside the gene matches: 5. The CDR3 has 15 amino acids. Germline V gene data show CDR1 as LGHNA and CDR2 as YSLEER.

The J gene is TRBJ1-1, the V gene TRBV25-1; 7 bases match TRBD1. The CDR3 extends over 15 amino acids. CDR1 and CDR2 from the germline V gene are MGHDK and SYGVNS. Losses at the gene ends were 2 bases for V and 0 bases for J; bases not matched to a gene: 3. CDR3 sequence reads: CASSEVRGVNTEAFF. CDR3 coding DNA: TGTGCCAGCAGTGAAGTCAGGGGGGTGAACACTGAAGCTTTCTTT. Looking up the rest from reference TRBV25-1 and TRBJ1-1 gives the full variable domain: EADIYQTPRYLVIGTGKKITLECSQTMGHDKMYWYQQDPGMELHLIHYSYGVNSTEKGDLSSESTVSRIRTEHFPLTLESARPSHTSQYLCASSEVRGVNTEAFFGQGTRLTVV.

CDR3 in amino acids: CASKDPSRWASTNYGYTF. In DNA form, the CDR3 reads TGTGCCAGCAAGGACCCCTCCCGGTGGGCATCGACTAACTATGGCTACACCTTC. The rearrangement joins TRBV27 to TRBJ1-2; D gene unclear. Germline assignment: CDR1 MNHEY and CDR2 SMNVEV (reference sequence). This CDR3 spans 18 amino acids. V shed 7 bases and J shed 0 bases, with 24 bases lying between them.

The chain joins TRBV21-1 to TRBJ1-1; the DNA was not compared with TRBD1, the D call given in the table. TRBV21-1 is labeled a pseudogene. The CDR3 has 14 amino acids. CDR3 bases: TGTGCCAGCAGCAAAGAGTTCAGGAACACTGAAGCTTTCTTT. Encoded protein: CASSKEFRNTEAFF.

The gene calls are TRBV10-1 and TRBJ1-1, with a weak D call TRBD1 (6 bases). There are 15 residues in the CDR3. Trimming pared 2 bases from V and 6 bases from J, leaving 16 bases between. Germline V gene sequence: CDR1 WNHNN, CDR2 SYGVQD (reference sequence). The CDR3 spells CASSERDGGGPEAFF. The CDR3 DNA reads as TGCGCCAGCAGTGAGCGGGACGGCGGGGGGCCTGAAGCTTTCTTT.

CDR3 amino acids: CASSFSGSYNEQFF. The CDR3 DNA reads as TGTGCCAGCAGTTTTAGCGGGAGCTACAATGAGCAGTTCTTC. J is TRBJ2-1 and V is TRBV6-6; 9 nucleotides line up with TRBD2. V lost 4 bases and J lost 3; bases outside the gene matches: 1. The CDR3 runs 14 residues. Germline V gene sequence: CDR1 MNHNY, CDR2 SVGAGI (reference sequence).

V gene TRBV3-1 (or the pseudogene TRBV3-2) combines with J gene TRBJ2-2; D call uncertain. Germline-derived CDR1 and CDR2 are LGHDT and YNNKEL (reference sequence). Trimming cost V 0 bases and J 10 bases, with 15 bases left between them. The length of the CDR3 is 15 residues. CDR3 loop: CASSQDRAFTTELFF. CDR3 DNA: TGTGCCAGCAGCCAAGATCGGGCCTTCACCACGGAGCTGTTTTTT.

This chain connects TRBV24-1 to TRBJ2-5, with 10 bases lining up with TRBD1. Germline-derived CDR1 and CDR2 are KGHDR and SFDVKD. V lost 0 bases to trimming and J lost 5 bases; unmatched junction nucleotides: 5. The CDR3 length is 16 residues. In DNA, the CDR3 is TGTGCCACCAGTGATTTGCCCGACAGGGGGCGGGAGACCCAGTACTTC. It yields the protein CATSDLPDRGRETQYF.